This T cell receptor (beta chain) was sequenced for a study of neurological immune-mediated disorders. CDR3 length equals 14 residues. Germline V gives CDR1 LGHDT, CDR2 YNNKEL (reference sequence). Trimming left V 2 bases short and J 1 base short, with 5 bases between. This clonotype was detected ten times or more. The team produced cDNA through 5'RACE using 10-nucleotide random UMIs. A single record per CDR3 protein comes from TCRdb applying MiXCR to the 5' RACE reads. The data show over 50,000 distinct CDR3 sequences, with around 3.4% seen just once and 5.5% to 6% held by the top ten. This TCR derives from a man in his forties or fifties with multiple sclerosis. Material for sequencing was PBMCs. V gene TRBV3-1 combines with J gene TRBJ1-4; D is undetermined. CDR3: CASSQRGTNEKLFF. The CDR3 coding sequence is TGTGCCAGCAGCCAACGGGGAACTAATGAAAAACTGTTTTTT.